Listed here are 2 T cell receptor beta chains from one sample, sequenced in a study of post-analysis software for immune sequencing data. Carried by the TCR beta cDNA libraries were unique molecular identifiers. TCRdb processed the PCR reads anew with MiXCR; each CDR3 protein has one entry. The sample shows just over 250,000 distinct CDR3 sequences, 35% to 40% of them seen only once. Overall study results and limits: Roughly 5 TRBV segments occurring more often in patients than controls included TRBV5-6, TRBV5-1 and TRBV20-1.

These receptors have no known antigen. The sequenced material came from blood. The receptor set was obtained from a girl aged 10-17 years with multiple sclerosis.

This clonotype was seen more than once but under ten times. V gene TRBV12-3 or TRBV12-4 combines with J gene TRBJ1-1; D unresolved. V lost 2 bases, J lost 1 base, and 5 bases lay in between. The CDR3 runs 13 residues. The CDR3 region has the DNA TGTGCCAGCAGTTTATATGAGAACACTGAAGCTTTCTTT. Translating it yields CASSLYENTEAFF.

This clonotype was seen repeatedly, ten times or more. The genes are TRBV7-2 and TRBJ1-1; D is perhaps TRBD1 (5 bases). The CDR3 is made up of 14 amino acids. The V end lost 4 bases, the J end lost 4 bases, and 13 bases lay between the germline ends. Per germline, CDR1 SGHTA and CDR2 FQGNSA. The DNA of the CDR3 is TGTGCCAGCAGCTCCGGGGCAGGGACCACTGAAGCTTTCTTT. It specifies CASSSGAGTTEAFF.